This TCR beta chain was sequenced for a study of tumor-infiltrating lymphocytes in glioblastoma multiforme. Study-level points and caveats: RNA-based TCR sequencing may distort clone frequencies, since cells carry unequal TCR transcript numbers. T cells were not sorted into functional subsets.

TCRB libraries came from RNA via three nested multiplex PCR rounds. TCRB cDNA was made from around 0.5 ug total RNA. Unique molecular identifiers were not described for the libraries. Each CDR3 protein gets one entry after TCRdb re-called the multiplex PCR reads with MiXCR. Of under 35,000 distinct CDR3 sequences listed, roughly three fifths are singletons. A remark on this clonotype: Its matching antigen is unknown. The junction departs from the called germline gene at one end, perhaps through a read error.

Germline V gives CDR1 SQVTM, CDR2 ANQGSEA. This CDR3 comprises 11 residues. The J gene is TRBJ2-5, the V gene TRBV29-1; weak D call: TRBD2 (5 bases). The TCR was taken from a male donor with glioblastoma. Source material: brain tumor tissue. CDR3 residues: CGVAGGETHYF. The CDR3 DNA follows: TGCGGCGTCGCGGGTGGGGAGACCCATTACTTC.